This T cell receptor (beta chain) stems from a study of T cell changes during pregnancy in multiple sclerosis. Assay used: immunoSEQ multiplex PCR; TCRdb lists only in-frame clones, some missing. In the table there are 25,000 to 35,000 clones, roughly 90% of which are singletons. There are 15 residues in the CDR3. Per germline, CDR1 MRHNA and CDR2 SNTAGT. V was cut by 2 bases and J by 0 bases, with 9 bases left in between. The rearrangement joins TRBV6-4 to TRBJ2-3, with D possibly TRBD2 on 6 matching bases. The material was CD8+ T cells from peripheral blood mononuclear cells, obtained before pregnancy. This TCR was sampled from a female donor with multiple sclerosis, enrolled in a pregnancy study. In DNA, the CDR3 is TGTGCCAGCAGTGACGGGGGGACTAGCACAGATACGCAGTATTTT. This gives the protein CASSDGGTSTDTQYF.